The rows below give T cell receptor beta chains drawn from one sample of a study of human T cells and chemical hapten exposure. TCRdb ran MiXCR on the RACE reads and lists one entry per CDR3 protein. The table lists 95,000 to 100,000 distinct CDR3 sequences, 10% to 12% of them singletons. Sequenced material: whole blood, taken in connection with sensitization to the hapten diphenylcyclopropenone (DPC). The source of these receptors is an older woman with alopecia areata. Some clones in this sample may be carry-over from other donors' samples. The CDR3 runs from the conserved cysteine through the conserved F or W. Each record gives: J gene, D gene, V gene, clone size, CDR3 DNA, CDR3 protein. The D gene is left open where the match is weak. Clone sizes are given selectively: once, few, many, or a class where the clone is expanded.

>TRBJ1-1|-|TRBV20-1|-
TGCAAAACCGCGAAAAGAAGGGGAGCTTTCTTT
CKTAKRRGAFF
>TRBJ2-3|-|TRBV5-1|many
TGCGCCAGCAGCTTGGCGTCTGCAGGAGCGGCAGATACGCAGTATTTT
CASSLASAGAADTQYF
>TRBJ2-2|-|TRBV20-1|many
TGCAGTGCTCGCCCCGGCGAGTCCGGGGAGCTGTTTTTT
CSARPGESGELFF
>TRBJ1-1|TRBD1|TRBV18|many
TGTGCCAGCTCACCACCAGCCCAGAGACAGGGAGGAGCTTTCTTT
CASSPPAQRQGGAFF
>TRBJ2-7|-|TRBV5-4|few
TGTGCCAGCAGCCCTACCGGGAACAGAGCCTACGAGCAGTACTTC
CASSPTGNRAYEQYF
>TRBJ1-1|-|TRBV7-9|many
TGTGCCAGCAGCTTACAAGGCGGGGTGAACACTGAAGCTTTCTTT
CASSLQGGVNTEAFF
>TRBJ2-7|-|TRBV4-1|-
TGCGCCAGCAGCCAAGAGTTCACTGACGAGCAGTACTTC
CASSQEFTDEQYF
>TRBJ2-3|TRBD2|TRBV20-1|many
TGCAGTGCAACATCTAGCGGGGGTACAGATACGCAGTATTTT
CSATSSGGTDTQYF
>TRBJ1-1|-|TRBV18|many
TGTGCCAGCTCAATCGGGGGGTCTATGAACACTGAAGCTTTCTTT
CASSIGGSMNTEAFF
>TRBJ1-5|TRBD1|TRBV6-1|few
TGTGCCAGCAGTGCCGGACAGGGTCTAAATCAGCCCCAGCATTTT
CASSAGQGLNQPQHF
>TRBJ1-2|TRBD1|TRBV5-6|-
TGTGCCAGCAGCTTGGACAGGGGACCTGGCTACACCTTC
CASSLDRGPGYTF
>TRBJ2-7|TRBD1|TRBV6-5|many
TGTGCCAGCAGCTACCGGGACAGGGGCTACGAGCAGTACTTC
CASSYRDRGYEQYF
>TRBJ1-5|TRBD1|TRBV27|many
TGTGCCAGCAGCCAGGGGGCCCATCAGCCCCAGCATTTT
CASSQGAHQPQHF
>TRBJ2-6|-|TRBV5-5|few
TGTGCCAGCAGCTTAACGGACAACATCGGCGTCCTGACTTTC
CASSLTDNIGVLTF
>TRBJ2-7|-|TRBV29-1|-
TGCAGCGTGTCACCGGGACAAAACTACGAGCAGTACTTC
CSVSPGQNYEQYF
>TRBJ1-4|-|TRBV5-6|few
TGTGCCAGCGAGGTCACAGCCGCTAATGAAAAACTGTTTTTT
CASEVTAANEKLFF
>TRBJ1-2|-|TRBV5-6|few
TGTGCCAGCAACAACCGATTTAACTATGGCTACACCTTC
CASNNRFNYGYTF
>TRBJ2-2|-|TRBV15|-
TGTGCCACCAGCAGAGGGGCCGGGACCACGTCGAACACCGGGGAGCTGTTTTTT
CATSRGAGTTSNTGELFF
>TRBJ2-7|-|TRBV7-3|many
TGTGCCAGCAGCCGTTCGGCGGTGGGCGAGCAGTACTTC
CASSRSAVGEQYF
>TRBJ1-5|-|TRBV6-1|many
TGTGCCAGCAAGGGAGGTGTGAGCAATCAGCCCCAGCATTTT
CASKGGVSNQPQHF
>TRBJ2-3|-|TRBV6-6|many
TGTGCCGGGCGGCCGAGGGCTACAGATACGCAGTATTTT
CAGRPRATDTQYF
>TRBJ2-3|TRBD2|TRBV11-2|-
TGTGCCAGCCGCCCACTAGCGAGGCTTAGCACAGATACGCAGTATTTT
CASRPLARLSTDTQYF
>TRBJ2-3|TRBD2|TRBV20-1|few
TGCAGTGCTGGACTAGCGGGGCGGGCTGATACGCAGTATTTT
CSAGLAGRADTQYF
>TRBJ2-5|-|TRBV19|many
TGTGCCAGTAGTATCTTAGTTCGTGAGACCCAGTACTTC
CASSILVRETQYF
>TRBJ2-3|-|TRBV29-1|many
TGCAGCACTAGTAGCACAGATACGCAGTATTTT
CSTSSTDTQYF
>TRBJ2-3|-|TRBV4-1|many
TGCGCCAGCAGCTTCGATTCAGATACGCAGTATTTT
CASSFDSDTQYF
>TRBJ1-6|-|TRBV12-3/TRBV12-4|few
TGTGCCAGCAGTTTTCTTCATTCACCCCTCCACTTT
CASSFLHSPLHF
>TRBJ2-1|-|TRBV6-5|-
TGTGCCAGCAGCCGGACTACCAGAGACAATGAGCAGTTCTTC
CASSRTTRDNEQFF
>TRBJ2-3|TRBD1|TRBV11-2|many
TGTGCCAGCAGCCCGAACCAGTGGGACAGGGGTTCCGCAGATACGCAGTATTTT
CASSPNQWDRGSADTQYF
>TRBJ2-3|TRBD2|TRBV29-1|many
TGCAGCGTCAAACTAGCGGGGGGAACAGATACGCAGTATTTT
CSVKLAGGTDTQYF
>TRBJ2-7|-|TRBV19|-
TGTGCCAATCAAACGACGGAACTCTACGAGCAGTACTTC
CANQTTELYEQYF
>TRBJ1-4|TRBD1|TRBV20-1|few
TGCAGTGCTTGGGGACAGAATAATGAAAAACTGTTTTTT
CSAWGQNNEKLFF
>TRBJ2-7|-|TRBV11-2|-
TGTGCCAGCAGCCTTCCGGGACCTCAGTACGAGCAGTACTTC
CASSLPGPQYEQYF
>TRBJ2-3|-|TRBV11-2|-
TGTGCCAGCAGCTTAGTCTCAGCAGATACGCAGTATTTT
CASSLVSADTQYF
>TRBJ2-4|-|TRBV11-2|-
TGTGCCAGCAGCTCAACGGCCGGGATAAACATTCAGTACTTC
CASSSTAGINIQYF
>TRBJ1-4|-|TRBV4-2|many
TGTGCCAGCAGCTCCAGTGCATCCTTTAATGAAAAACTGTTTTTT
CASSSSASFNEKLFF
>TRBJ2-1|TRBD1|TRBV10-3|many
TGTGCCATCAGTGACCAGGGACAGAGTCGTTCCTACAATGAGCAGTTCTTC
CAISDQGQSRSYNEQFF
>TRBJ2-1|TRBD2|TRBV6-2/TRBV6-3|many
TGTGCCAGCAGCTCTAGGGGACTAGCGGGCGATGAGCAGTTCTTC
CASSSRGLAGDEQFF
>TRBJ2-7|-|TRBV6-5|many
TGTGCCAGCAGCCTACGACAGGAGACCTACGAGCAGTACTTC
CASSLRQETYEQYF
>TRBJ1-5|-|TRBV20-1|many
TGCAGTGCTTATGCCCCGGGACATAGCAATCAGCCCCAGCATTTT
CSAYAPGHSNQPQHF
>TRBJ1-2|-|TRBV4-2|many
TGTGCCAGCAGCCAAGATGGGGGTAGGGACGGCTACACCTTC
CASSQDGGRDGYTF
>TRBJ2-7|-|TRBV20-1|few
TGCAGTGCTAGAACTACGGGCGAGCAGTACTTC
CSARTTGEQYF
>TRBJ1-2|TRBD1|TRBV20-1|many
TGCAGTGCTAGAGATCTACGGTACCGGGACAGGGGTCACTATGGCTACACCTTC
CSARDLRYRDRGHYGYTF
>TRBJ1-5|TRBD1|TRBV6-5|-
TGTGCCAGCAGTTATGGCAGGGGGCAGCCCCAGCATTTT
CASSYGRGQPQHF
>TRBJ2-3|TRBD1|TRBV24-1|-
TGTGCCACCAGTGATGACAGGGGGGGCAACACAGATACGCAGTATTTT
CATSDDRGGNTDTQYF
>TRBJ1-2|TRBD1|TRBV25-1|few
TGTGCCAGCAGTGGACAGGGGGTCTATGGCTACACCTTC
CASSGQGVYGYTF
>TRBJ1-5|-|TRBV6-5|many
TGTGCCAGCAGAGAATCAGGGGCCAGCAATCAGCCCCAGCATTTT
CASRESGASNQPQHF
>TRBJ2-7|TRBD1|TRBV30|few
TGTGCCTTCTACGACAGGGGGCTGTACGAGCAGTACTTC
CAFYDRGLYEQYF
>TRBJ1-1|-|TRBV18|few
TGTGCCAGCTCACCGGCGGACGGTGACGCTGAAGCTTTCTTT
CASSPADGDAEAFF
>TRBJ1-5|-|TRBV7-9|few
TGTGCCAGCAGCCAAGTTGATCAGCCCCAGCATTTT
CASSQVDQPQHF
>TRBJ2-3|TRBD2|TRBV7-2|few
TGTGCCAGCAGCTCGATCCCGAGACTAGCGGGGACTCAGCTAGATACGCAGTATTTT
CASSSIPRLAGTQLDTQYF
>TRBJ1-1|-|TRBV7-2|-
TGTGCCAGCGAGGGTCGCCAGGGTGGTACTGAAGCTTTCTTT
CASEGRQGGTEAFF
>TRBJ2-2|TRBD2|TRBV11-1|few
TGTGCCAGCAGCTCCTTAGCGGGGGCCCATACCGGGGAGCTGTTTTTT
CASSSLAGAHTGELFF
>TRBJ2-5|-|TRBV10-3|-
TGTGCCATAGCCCGGACAGTCCAAGAGACCCAGTACTTC
CAIARTVQETQYF
>TRBJ2-3|-|TRBV5-6|many
TGTGCCAGCAGCTCCCCCCGGCAGTTCCCCCTCCCAGATACGCAGTATTTT
CASSSPRQFPLPDTQYF
>TRBJ1-1|-|TRBV30|many
TGTGCCTGGACTGGGCACACTGAAGCTTTCTTT
CAWTGHTEAFF
>TRBJ1-3|-|TRBV10-3|many
TGTGCCATCAGTGGGGATGACCGCGGAAACACCATATATTTT
CAISGDDRGNTIYF
>TRBJ1-1|-|TRBV15|-
TGTGCCACCAGCAGAGATTATCCCGGGGTCGCTGGGAACACTGAAGCTTTCTTT
CATSRDYPGVAGNTEAFF
>TRBJ2-5|-|TRBV20-1|many
TGCAGTGCCCCGGCGGGGGAGACCCAGTACTTC
CSAPAGETQYF